Given below is one TCR beta chain in context. Its target is unknown. The CDR3 is 16 amino acids. Trimming removed 3 bases from V and 1 base from J; junction bases left unmatched: 5. The germline gives CDR1 DFQATT, CDR2 SNEGSKA (reference sequence). The data stem from a study of CD8 T cells in ankylosing spondylitis. Regarding the study as a whole: Among TCR beta sequences, a motif of about 8 highly homologous variants appeared characteristic of ankylosing spondylitis blood. In ankylosing spondylitis patients, matched synovial fluid reportedly showed significant enrichment of disease-linked clones. Relatively rare in peripheral blood, disease-linked clones were also CD8+.

Construction of TCR beta libraries was performed using quantitative 5'-RACE with molecular barcodes. TCRdb re-called the 5' RACE reads through MiXCR, storing one row per CDR3 protein. The data show under 950,000 distinct CDR3 sequences, over 15% seen once. The sequence was collected from a male donor with ankylosing spondylitis. What was sequenced was blood, either unsorted or a sorted T cell fraction (not recorded which). This rearrangement joins TRBV20-1 to TRBJ2-2; 10 bases align to TRBD2. CDR3 nucleotides: TGCAGTGCTAGGGGGCCTAGCGGGGGGAACACCGGGGAGCTGTTTTTT. Encoded protein: CSARGPSGGNTGELFF.